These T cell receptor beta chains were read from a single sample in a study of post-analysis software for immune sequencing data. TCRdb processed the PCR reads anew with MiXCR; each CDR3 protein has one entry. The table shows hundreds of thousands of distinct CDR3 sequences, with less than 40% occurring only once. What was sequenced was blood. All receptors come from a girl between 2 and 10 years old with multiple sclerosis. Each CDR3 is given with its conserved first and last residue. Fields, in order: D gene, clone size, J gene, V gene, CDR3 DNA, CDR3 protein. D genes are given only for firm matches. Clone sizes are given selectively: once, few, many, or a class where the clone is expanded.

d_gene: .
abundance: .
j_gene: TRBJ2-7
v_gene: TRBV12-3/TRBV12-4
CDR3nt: TGTGCCAGCAGTTTAACGGCAGACCCATACGAGCAGTACTTC
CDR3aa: CASSLTADPYEQYF

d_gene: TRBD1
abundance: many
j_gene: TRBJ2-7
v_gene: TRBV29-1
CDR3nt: TGCAGCGTTCGGGACAGGGACCACGAGCAGTACTTC
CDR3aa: CSVRDRDHEQYF

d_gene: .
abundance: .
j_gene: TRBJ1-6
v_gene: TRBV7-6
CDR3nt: TGTGCCAGCAGCTTAGCGGGCAGGACCAGCTCACCCCTCCACTTT
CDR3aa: CASSLAGRTSSPLHF

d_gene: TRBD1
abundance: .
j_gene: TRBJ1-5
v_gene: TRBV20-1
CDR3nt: TGCAGTGCTAGAGATCAGGACAGGGTAACCTCGCCCCAGCATTTT
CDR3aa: CSARDQDRVTSPQHF

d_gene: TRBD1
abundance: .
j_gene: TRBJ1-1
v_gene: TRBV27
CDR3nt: TGTGCCAGCAGTTTATCGAGGGGGACAGGGGTTCTGTACACTGAAGCTTTCTTT
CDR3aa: CASSLSRGTGVLYTEAFF

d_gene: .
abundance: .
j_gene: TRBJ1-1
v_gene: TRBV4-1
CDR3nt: TGCGCCAGCAGCCATGCTCGGAACCTGAACACTGAAGCTTTCTTT
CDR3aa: CASSHARNLNTEAFF

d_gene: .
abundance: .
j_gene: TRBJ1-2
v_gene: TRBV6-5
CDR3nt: TGTGCCAGCAGTAAGCCCTCTCCGGGCAGCTATGGCTACACCTTC
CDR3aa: CASSKPSPGSYGYTF

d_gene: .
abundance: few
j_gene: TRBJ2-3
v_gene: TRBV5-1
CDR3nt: TGCGCCAGCAGGTTTACTAGCTTACCAGATACGCAGTATTTT
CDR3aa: CASRFTSLPDTQYF

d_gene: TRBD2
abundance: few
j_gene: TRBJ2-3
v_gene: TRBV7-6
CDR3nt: TGTGCCAGCAGCTTTGCGGGGGGGTCTGATACGCAGTATTTT
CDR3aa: CASSFAGGSDTQYF

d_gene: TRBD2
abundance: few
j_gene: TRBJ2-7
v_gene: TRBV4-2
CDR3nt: TGTGCCAGCAGCAGTAGCGGGAGACCCTACGAGCAGTACTTC
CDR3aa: CASSSSGRPYEQYF

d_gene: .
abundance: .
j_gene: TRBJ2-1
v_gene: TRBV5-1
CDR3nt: TGCGCCAGCAGCTTGAGTGAGGGGCCTGAGCAGTTCTTC
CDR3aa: CASSLSEGPEQFF

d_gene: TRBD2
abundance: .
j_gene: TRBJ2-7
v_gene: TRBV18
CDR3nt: TGTGCCAGCTCACCACGGGAGGGTGGGGAGCAGTACTTC
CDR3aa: CASSPREGGEQYF

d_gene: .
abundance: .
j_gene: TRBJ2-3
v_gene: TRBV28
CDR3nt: TGTGCCAGCAGTTTATTGGGGGGAGCGGAGTATTTT
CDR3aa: CASSLLGGAEYF

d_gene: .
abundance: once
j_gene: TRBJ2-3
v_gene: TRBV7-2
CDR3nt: TGTGCCAGCAGCGTATCTGGGGACGGCCCGCCAGATACGCAGTATTTT
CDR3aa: CASSVSGDGPPDTQYF

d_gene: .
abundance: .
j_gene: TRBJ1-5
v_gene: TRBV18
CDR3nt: TGTGCCAGCTCGCGGCAGAATCAGCCCCAGCATTTT
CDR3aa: CASSRQNQPQHF

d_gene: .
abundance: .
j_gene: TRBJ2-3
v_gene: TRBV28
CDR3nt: TGTGCCAGCAGTTTGGTCCCGGGAGCAGATACGCAGTATTTT
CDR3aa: CASSLVPGADTQYF

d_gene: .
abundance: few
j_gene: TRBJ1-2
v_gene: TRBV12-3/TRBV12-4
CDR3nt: TGTGCCAGCACAGAGGCGAGGGGTAGGAACTATGGCTACACCTTC
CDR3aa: CASTEARGRNYGYTF

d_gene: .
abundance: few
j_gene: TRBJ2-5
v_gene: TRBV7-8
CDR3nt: TGTGCCAGCAGTTCCTTGCGGGGCTCAAACCCTGCGGAGACCCAGTACTTC
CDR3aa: CASSSLRGSNPAETQYF

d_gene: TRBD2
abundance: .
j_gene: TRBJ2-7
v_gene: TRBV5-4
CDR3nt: TGTGCCAGCAGCTGGGGACTAGCGGGAGGTGCGTACGAGCAGTACTTC
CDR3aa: CASSWGLAGGAYEQYF

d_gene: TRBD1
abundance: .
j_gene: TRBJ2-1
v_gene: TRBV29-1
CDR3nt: TGCAGCGCGGCAGGGGGAAATGAGCAGTTCTTC
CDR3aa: CSAAGGNEQFF

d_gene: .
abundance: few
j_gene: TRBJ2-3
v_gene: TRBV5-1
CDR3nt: TGCGCCAGCAGCAGGTGGACAGAACTTAGCACAGATACGCAGTATTTT
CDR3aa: CASSRWTELSTDTQYF

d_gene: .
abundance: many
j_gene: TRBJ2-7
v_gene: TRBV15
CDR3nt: TGTGCCACCAGCAGAGACAGCTCCTACGAGCAGTACTTC
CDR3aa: CATSRDSSYEQYF

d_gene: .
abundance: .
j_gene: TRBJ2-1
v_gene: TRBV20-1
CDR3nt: TGCAGTGCTTTCCACAATGAGCAGTTCTTC
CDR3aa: CSAFHNEQFF

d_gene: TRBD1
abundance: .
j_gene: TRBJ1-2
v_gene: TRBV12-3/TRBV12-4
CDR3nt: TGTGCCAGCAGTCCTGGACAGGGGCGACCCGGCTACACCTTC
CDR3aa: CASSPGQGRPGYTF

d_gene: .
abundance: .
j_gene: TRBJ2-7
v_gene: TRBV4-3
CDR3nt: TGCGCCAGCAGCCAAGATGCAGGGTACAGTGAGCAGTACTTC
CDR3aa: CASSQDAGYSEQYF

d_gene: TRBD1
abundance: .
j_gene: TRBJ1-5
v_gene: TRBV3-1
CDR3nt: TGTGCCAGCAGCCGGACAGGGTACGGCAATCAGCCCCAGCATTTT
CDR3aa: CASSRTGYGNQPQHF

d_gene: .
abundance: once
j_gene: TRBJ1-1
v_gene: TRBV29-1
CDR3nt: TGCAGCGTTGTAGGTGATGGGGGGAACACTGAAGCTTTCTTT
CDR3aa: CSVVGDGGNTEAFF

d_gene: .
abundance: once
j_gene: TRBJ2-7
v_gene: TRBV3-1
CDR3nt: TGTGCCAGCAGCCAAGAGGGAAGCTACGAGCAGTACTTC
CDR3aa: CASSQEGSYEQYF

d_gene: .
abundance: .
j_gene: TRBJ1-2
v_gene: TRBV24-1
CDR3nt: TGTGCCACCAGTGATACAGTGAGCAACTATGGCTACACCTTC
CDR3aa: CATSDTVSNYGYTF

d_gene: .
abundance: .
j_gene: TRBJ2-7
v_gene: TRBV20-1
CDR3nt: TGCAGTGCTAGAGAGAACGAGCAGTACTTC
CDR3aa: CSARENEQYF

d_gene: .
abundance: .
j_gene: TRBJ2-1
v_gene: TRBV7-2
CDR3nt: TGTGCCAGCAGCTTAGTAGGTCGGAATGAGCAGTTCTTC
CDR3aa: CASSLVGRNEQFF

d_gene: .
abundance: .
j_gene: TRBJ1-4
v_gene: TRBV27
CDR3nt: TGTGCCAGTAGGACAGCACGAGGCGAAAAACTGTTTTTT
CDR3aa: CASRTARGEKLFF